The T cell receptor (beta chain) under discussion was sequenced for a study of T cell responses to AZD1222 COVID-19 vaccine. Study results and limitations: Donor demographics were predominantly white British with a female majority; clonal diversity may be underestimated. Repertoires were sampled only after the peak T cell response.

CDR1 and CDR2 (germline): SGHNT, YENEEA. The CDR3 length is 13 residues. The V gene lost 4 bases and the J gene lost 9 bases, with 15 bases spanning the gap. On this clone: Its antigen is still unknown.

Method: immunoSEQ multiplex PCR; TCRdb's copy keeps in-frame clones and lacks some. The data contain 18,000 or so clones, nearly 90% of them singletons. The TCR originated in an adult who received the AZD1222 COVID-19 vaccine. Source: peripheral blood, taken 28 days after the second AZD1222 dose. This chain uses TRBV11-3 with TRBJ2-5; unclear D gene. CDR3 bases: TGTGCCAGCAGCTACCTATCTACTGGGGCCCAGTACTTC. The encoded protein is CASSYLSTGAQYF.